The clone carrying this T cell receptor (beta chain) was seen many times. What it recognizes is unknown. This sample is part of a study of T cells in Graves' hyperthyroidism and ophthalmopathy. TCR beta CDR3 regions were amplified from RNA transcripts. The HTBI primer set was used in a first-round RT-PCR of the TCR CDR3. MiXCR, run by TCRdb on the multiplex PCR reads, gives a single entry per CDR3 protein. Among fewer than 450,000 distinct CDR3 sequences listed, 17% were seen once. Germline CDR1 and CDR2: SGHVS and FQNEAQ. The germline V and J ends were trimmed by 4 bases and 5 bases, with 15 bases remaining between them. The CDR3 consists of 16 residues. Study-wide points: Most thyroid clonotypes expanded above 0.001 were also detected in blood.

The source material was blood. The TCR sequence derives from a woman aged 30 to 39 with Graves' hyperthyroidism that later progressed to Graves' ophthalmopathy. The rearrangement joins TRBV7-8 to TRBJ1-6; D ambiguous. CDR3 nucleotide sequence: TGTGCCAGCAGCTCGTTCGGACGTGGTAATAATTCACCCCTCCACTTT. This translates into CASSSFGRGNNSPLHF.